This TCR beta chain was obtained from a study of cytomegalovirus exposure and HLA in healthy donors (dated by TCRdb to 2015 to 2018). A note on the overall study: An earlier analysis of approximately 550 of the donors reported 250 to 350 Gb of sequence data and around 110 million unique TCR beta sequences from about 200 million T cells. An early release covering some 640 HLA-typed donors comprised 250 to 350 gigabases of sequencing data and roughly 85 million unique TCR sequences. Among the roughly 400 genotyped donors, around 81% belonged to the genetic ancestry cluster associated with self-reported Caucasian donors. The aim of the study was to test whether cataloging public T cell receptors could identify signatures of past pathogen exposure. Using immunosequencing, the study profiled T cell repertoires from 666 subjects and related those repertoires to cytomegalovirus serostatus. Besides the first cohort of 550 to 750 subjects, a separate validation cohort made up of roughly 120 different subjects was used. To predict cytomegalovirus infection status, the study combined high-throughput TCR immunosequencing, statistical association of individual TCRs with disease status, and machine learning. To study patterns of TCR occurrence, a later analysis re-analyzed previously published TCR beta repertoires from 500 to 850 donors and added high-resolution HLA genotyping. In the later analysis, no new phenotypic data were used to find candidate immune exposures; instead, reliance was placed on TCR beta sequences and their occurrence across donors. To decide whether each TCR beta V gene segment behaved as functional or pseudogenic, an earlier analysis of approximately 590 of the donors relied on high-throughput TCR beta sequencing. Donor age, sex, ethnicity and CMV serostatus were collected together with the repertoire data. A later genetic analysis used genome-wide SNP genotypes for about 65% of the roughly 700 donors, treating that subset as a discovery cohort. All discovery cohort repertoires had been generated using a single sequencing platform. Both class I and class II loci were covered by HLA typing, at four-digit resolution. Typing coverage varied by locus: roughly 629-630 donors for A, B, C, DRB1 and DQB1; roughly 520 for DQA1; over 600 for DPA1; approximately 470 for DPB1. Because of strong linkage in the cohort, a few DR-DQ haplotypes were treated as single units for association and clustering. Among 350 to 400 genotyped donors of the cohort, an average of around 240,000 unique TCR beta nucleotide sequences were sequenced per donor, roughly a sixth of them non-productive. Broader findings and caveats from the paper: Because HLA typing was unavailable for some donors at each locus, only the typed subset was used in association tests. Broadly in line with IMGT annotations, most TCR beta V segments showed up in productive rearrangements about 90% or about 30% of the time in an earlier analysis of about 500 of the donors. Because the 87-base-pair reads could not distinguish some IMGT-functional V segments, including TRBV6-2 and TRBV6-3, those segments were excluded. According to a later analysis, parvovirus B19, influenza, CMV and Epstein-Barr virus appeared linked to several top co-occurrence clusters. The authors suggested that the approach could potentially be generalized to other disease states and immunological phenotypes. An association between a missense DCLRE1C variant and V-gene and J-gene trimming of TCR beta chains was found in a later genetic analysis and replicated in an independent cohort. A later analysis associated 15,000 to 20,000 TCR beta sequences with specific HLA alleles at a false discovery rate of 0.05. The presence/absence analyses assumed that sequencing depth was roughly uniform across donors, and that assumption may not be true. Cytomegalovirus status was reported to be diagnosed by the classifier with high specificity and sensitivity in both the original and validation cohorts. In the study, 150 to 200 TCR beta chains were listed as associated with cytomegalovirus. This cohort had only TCR beta chains sequenced, and the lack of alpha or paired-chain data limited which features could be detected. The sequencing pipeline was judged likely to have produced a cluster of highly shared sequence variants as a technical artifact. In vitro tests confirmed that three of the cytomegalovirus-associated TCR beta chains recognize cytomegalovirus antigens. In a later analysis, HLA-associated TCR beta chains showed more clonal expansion and lower generation probabilities than non-associated chains that were equally common. While some public TCRs were present in many individuals, most TCR sequences turned up only very rarely across donors. For the cohort, immune exposure information was limited to CMV serostatus. Because counts were too low, some 16 rarely observed V segments, including chromosome 9 orphons, were excluded from the earlier analysis of under 650 of the donors. A later analysis found that TCR association rates varied across HLA loci, with DRB1 alleles showing the most associated TCRs and HLA-C alleles the fewest. In a later genetic analysis, fewer N-insertions in productive TCRs were reported among donors in an Asian-associated ancestry cluster than the roughly 700-donor mean. Correlated functional status among segregating V segments might reflect linkage disequilibrium, but an unknown experimental factor could not be ruled out. Most CMV-associated TCR beta chains appeared to be HLA-restricted in a later analysis, and the HLA associations seemed to be driven largely by CMV exposure. When HLA alleles, especially DR and DQ, strongly co-occurred, TCR associations were difficult to assign to individual alleles. A further reported finding was that TCR beta sequences accurately predicted the HLA-A and HLA-B alleles for most subjects in the first cohort.

Library preparation employed the immunoSEQ multiplex PCR assay. For the multiplex PCR, a mixture combining 60 forward primers for TCR Vbeta segments and 13 reverse primers for TCR Jbeta segments was used. The CDR3 region of rearranged TCR beta genes was amplified from genomic DNA by a multiplex PCR assay. On the Illumina HiSeq System, the amplified TCR beta libraries were sequenced as 87-base-pair reads. In the paper's pipeline: A later analysis counted some 74 million unique TCR beta chains across the 670 or so repertoires, and some 11 million of these chains were shared by at least two donors. To remove PCR and sequencing errors, raw reads were error-corrected and collapsed into unique sequences using a nearest-neighbor algorithm that merged closely related sequences. CDR3 sequences were aligned to IMGT reference sequences to assign V, D and J gene segments. For a sequence to be retained, a match of at least six nucleotides to both a V gene segment and a J gene segment was required. Rearrangements were classified as productive when the CDR3 lacked stop codons and remained in frame with V and J, and all other rearrangements were classified as non-productive. Following IMGT convention, CDR3 was defined as the stretch from the second conserved V-encoded cysteine up to the conserved J-encoded phenylalanine. The earlier analysis of roughly 590 of the donors excluded sequences that lacked an unambiguous match to a single V gene segment. An earlier analysis of several hundred of the donors called V segments functional above 56.7% productive rearrangements and segregating when the between-donor standard deviation exceeded 5%. A statistical classification framework was built for diagnosing cytomegalovirus status from the catalog of TCR beta chain sequences. A later analysis assigned V and J genes by comparing TCR nucleotide sequences with IMGT/GENE-DB human TR gene sequences. Using the TCRdist pipeline, a later analysis assigned CDR3 sequences along with most-parsimonious VDJ recombination scenarios. In a later analysis, each TCR beta chain was defined by its CDR3 amino acid sequence together with its V-gene family, and reads lacking a unique V-gene family were excluded. As a way to deal with suspected cross-contamination and a sequencing artifact, a later analysis dropped 640 or so nucleotide sequences that were highly shared and had low generation probability. A later analysis calculated a clonal expansion index for each public chain from normalized within-repertoire ranks of inferred template counts. In a later analysis, generation probabilities were computed with a VDJ recombination model fitted to out-of-frame rearrangements, and the resulting probabilities were checked against IGoR. A later analysis scored TCR-TCR, TCR-HLA and TCR-CMV co-occurrence with hypergeometric tests, applying a repertoire-size bias correction to TCR pairs. In a later analysis, false discovery rates were estimated by permuting HLA or CMV assignments 20 times. In a later analysis, co-occurring TCRs were grouped using DBSCAN, with TCRdist sequence similarity added in when clustering inside HLA-allele-positive subsets. Co-occurrence clustering excluded repertoires with fewer than 30,000 or more than 120,000 public chains, plus five with anomalous nucleotide sharing. As stored in TCRdb, this immuneACCESS dataset retains in-frame rearrangements with V and J assigned. A fraction of the clones does not appear; measured against another copy, unresolved V genes explain less than half of the discrepancy, and the remainder lacks a known reason. V, J and clone size derive from that table, while D and trimming were established from the DNA sequence. The sample data list about 160,000 clones, and roughly 80% of these were observed just once. Around 2% of the sample is held by the ten biggest clonotypes.

Sequences MDHEN (CDR1) and SYDVKM (CDR2) are obtained from the germline V gene. Deletion took 3 bases off V and 0 bases off J, with a span of 18 bases between the germline ends. Including cysteine and phenylalanine, the CDR3 has 18 amino acids. Only CDR3 DNA remains: 54 bases, in frame from the first base. In total, approximately 700 healthy bone marrow donors made up the cohort. At the time of sampling, all cohort members were nominally healthy, though unrecorded immune exposures were likely present. The donor tested CMV seronegative and was one of the 352 seronegative cohort members. A peripheral blood sample was collected from each donor, and TCR beta sequencing was performed on peripheral blood mononuclear cells. Genomic DNA extraction from the blood cell samples was performed with the Qiagen DNeasy Blood Extraction Kit. About this clone: Its recognized antigen is unknown. No quality values exist for individual bases; no much larger clone is one base distant.

This sequence originates from a man aged 18 to 29 in good health and CMV-seronegative. The chain was built from TRBV28 and TRBJ2-1; TRBD2 might be the D gene, on 5 matching bases. Sequencing was done on a sample of PBMCs. The nucleotide sequence reads TGTGCCAGCAGTTTTTACCGAGGGCTAGGGAACTCCTACAATGAGCAGTTCTTC. Its amino acids are CASSFYRGLGNSYNEQFF.